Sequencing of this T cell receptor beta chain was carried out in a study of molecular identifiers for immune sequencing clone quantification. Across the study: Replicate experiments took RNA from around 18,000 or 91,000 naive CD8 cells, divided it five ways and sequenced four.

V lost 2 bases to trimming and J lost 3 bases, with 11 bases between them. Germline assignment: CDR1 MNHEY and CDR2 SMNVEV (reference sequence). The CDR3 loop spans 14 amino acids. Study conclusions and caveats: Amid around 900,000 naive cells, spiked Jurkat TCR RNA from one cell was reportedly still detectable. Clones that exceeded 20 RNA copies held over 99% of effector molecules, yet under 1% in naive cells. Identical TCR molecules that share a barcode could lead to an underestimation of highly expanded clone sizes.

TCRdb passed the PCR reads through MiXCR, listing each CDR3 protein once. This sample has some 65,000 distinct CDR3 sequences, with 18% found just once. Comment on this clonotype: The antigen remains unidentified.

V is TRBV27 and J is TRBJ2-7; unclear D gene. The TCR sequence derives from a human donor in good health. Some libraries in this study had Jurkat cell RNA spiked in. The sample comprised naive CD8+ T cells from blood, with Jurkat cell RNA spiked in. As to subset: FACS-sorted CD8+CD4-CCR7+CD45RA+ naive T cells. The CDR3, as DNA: TGTGCCAGCAGTTTAAAGGGTGAAGGCTACGAGCAGTACTTC. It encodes CASSLKGEGYEQYF.